This T cell receptor (beta chain) was sequenced in a study of ipilimumab plus nivolumab after autologous stem cell transplantation. Study details: The DLBCL cohort had primary refractory and relapsed disease, with 18-month progression-free survival of about 86% and 29%.

Trimming shortened V by 7 bases and J by 5 bases, and 15 bases separated the two germline ends. Germline-derived CDR1 and CDR2 are LNHDA and SQIVND (reference sequence). The CDR3 sequence is 15 residues long. Libraries were prepared by immunoSEQ multiplex PCR; TCRdb keeps only in-frame clonotypes and omits some of them. This sample has some 25,000 clones, with about 82% found just once. This receptor was identified in a male donor with diffuse large B-cell lymphoma. The sequenced sample was PBMCs, obtained in a trial of ipilimumab plus nivolumab as post-transplant consolidation. This chain joins TRBV19 and TRBJ1-6, with D hard to call. The CDR3: CASKLDRSDNSPLHF. CDR3 bases: TGTGCCAGTAAACTTGATCGGTCAGATAATTCACCCCTCCACTTT. Combining the CDR3 with reference TRBV19 and TRBJ1-6 gives the whole variable domain DGGITQSPKYLFRKEGQNVTLSCEQNLNHDAMYWYRQDPGQGLRLIYYSQIVNDFQKGDIAEGYSVSREKKESFPLTVTSAQKNPTAFYLCASKLDRSDNSPLHFGNGTRLTVT.